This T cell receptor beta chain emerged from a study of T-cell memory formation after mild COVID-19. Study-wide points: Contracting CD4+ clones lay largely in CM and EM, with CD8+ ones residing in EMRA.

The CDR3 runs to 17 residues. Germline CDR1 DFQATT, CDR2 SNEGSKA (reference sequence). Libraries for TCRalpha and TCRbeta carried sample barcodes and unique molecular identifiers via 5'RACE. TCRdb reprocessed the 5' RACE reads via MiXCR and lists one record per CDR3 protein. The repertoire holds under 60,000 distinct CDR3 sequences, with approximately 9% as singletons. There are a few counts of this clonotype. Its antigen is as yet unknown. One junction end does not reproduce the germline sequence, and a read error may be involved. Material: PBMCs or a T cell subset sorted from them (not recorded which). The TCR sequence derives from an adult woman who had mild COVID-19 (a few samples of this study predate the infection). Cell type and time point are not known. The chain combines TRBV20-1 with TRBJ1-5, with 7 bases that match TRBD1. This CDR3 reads CSAISDRARKSNQTQHF. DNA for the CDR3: TGCAGTGCTATCTCCGACAGGGCGAGGAAAAGCAATCAGACCCAGCATTTT.